The present T cell receptor beta chain was sequenced within a study of blood T cell repertoires in COVID-19. Across the study: Some COVID-19 samples were acute and others convalescent; all came from the United States, Italy and Spain.

In germline, CDR1 is SGHRS, CDR2 YFSETQ. The CDR3 has 13 residues. Trimming cost V 4 bases and J 2 bases, with 7 bases left between them. TCRdb's copy holds only in-frame clones and misses some; the assay was immunoSEQ multiplex PCR. The table has a few hundred thousand clones, under 90% seen once; the top ten hold roughly 3.1%. The chain carries TRBV5-1 and TRBJ1-3; D is undetermined. The source is a woman between 18 and 29 years old with acute or convalescent COVID-19. The sample consisted of peripheral blood. The CDR3 coding sequence is TGCGCCAGCAGCGAGGTGCCTGGAAACACCATATATTTT. It is translated as CASSEVPGNTIYF.